Presented here are 21 T cell receptor beta chains from one specimen sequenced in a study of blood T cell repertoires in COVID-19. Profiled with immunoSEQ multiplex PCR; TCRdb holds only in-frame clones, not every one. Found here are approximately 300,000 clones, roughly 88% of them singletons; the top ten hold roughly 4.1%. Sequencing was done on a sample of peripheral blood. These receptors originate from a woman in her forties or fifties with active or convalescent COVID-19.

This clone was recorded only once. This rearrangement joins TRBV3-1 (or the pseudogene TRBV3-2) to TRBJ2-4; 13 nucleotides align to TRBD2. V dropped 0 bases and J dropped 4; count of bases not matched to a gene: 3. There are 17 residues in the CDR3. Germline-derived CDR1 and CDR2 are LGHDT and YNNKEL (reference sequence). This chain's CDR3 is CASSQEPGLAGKNIQYF. The DNA of the CDR3 is TGTGCCAGCAGCCAAGAACCGGGACTAGCGGGAAAAAACATTCAGTACTTC.

This chain joins TRBV28 and TRBJ2-7, with a possible D match to TRBD2 (6 bases). With 5 bases removed from V and 2 bases from J, the gap between germline ends came to 13 bases. Per the germline V gene, CDR1 is MDHEN and CDR2 is SYDVKM. The CDR3 covers 14 residues. The CDR3 loop is CASSPPTGAYEQYF. In nucleotides, the CDR3 is TGTGCCAGCAGTCCCCCAACGGGAGCCTACGAGCAGTACTTC.

CDR3 nucleotides: TGCGCCAGCAGGGACCCCAGACAGGTTCTTAGCAATCAGCCCCAGCATTTT. Its protein is CASRDPRQVLSNQPQHF. The chain recombines TRBV10-1 with TRBJ1-5, with a possible D match to TRBD1 (6 bases). Trimming took 6 bases from V and 0 from J, leaving 18 bases between them. CDR3 length: 17 amino acids. Germline loops: CDR1 WNHNN, CDR2 SYGVQD (reference sequence).

The chain joins TRBV7-2 to TRBJ1-2; 8 bases are a match to TRBD1. J gave up 4 bases and V 3 bases, and 1 base lay outside the gene matches. The CDR3 has 13 amino acids. From germline, CDR1 is SGHTA and CDR2 FQGNSA. The CDR3 DNA sequence: TGTGCCAGCAGCTTGGACAGGGCCTATGGCTACACCTTC. Its translation is CASSLDRAYGYTF.

The V and J genes are TRBV2 and TRBJ2-5; perhaps TRBD2 as D (5 bases). The V gene lost 5 bases and the J gene lost 1 base, with 8 bases spanning the gap. From germline, CDR1 is SNHLY and CDR2 FYNNEI. This CDR3 is built from 13 residues. CDR3 region: CASSSGSQETQYF. The DNA of the CDR3 is TGTGCCAGCAGTTCGGGATCCCAAGAGACCCAGTACTTC.

This clone showed up just once. CDR3 residues: CASSDRDSGNTIYF. In DNA, the CDR3 is TGTGCCAGCAGCGACAGGGACTCTGGAAACACCATATATTTT. The gene calls are TRBV9 and TRBJ1-3, with D perhaps TRBD1 (6 bases). CDR1 and CDR2 from the germline V gene are SGDLS and YYNGEE. This CDR3 contains 14 residues. Trimming stripped 3 bases from V and 0 bases from J, with 7 bases between.

The chain carries TRBV7-9 and TRBJ1-1; no clear D. Germline V gives CDR1 SEHNR, CDR2 FQNEAQ (reference sequence). The ends were cut back, 0 bases at V and 5 bases at J, with 7 bases in the middle. The CDR3 contains 13 residues. As DNA, the CDR3 is TGTGCCAGCAGCTTAGCGTACAGTACTGAAGCTTTCTTT. Translating it yields CASSLAYSTEAFF. Using reference TRBV7-9 and TRBJ1-1 for the parts outside the CDR3, the full variable domain is DTGVSQNPRHKITKRGQNVTFRCDPISEHNRLYWYRQTLGQGPEFLTYFQNEAQLEKSRLLSDRFSAERPKGSFSTLEIQRTEQGDSAMYLCASSLAYSTEAFFGQGTRLTVV.

The V and J genes are TRBV19 and TRBJ1-5; D might be TRBD1 (6 bases). The CDR3 covers 16 residues. V lost 0 bases to trimming and J lost 0 bases, with 9 bases between them. CDR1 is LNHDA and CDR2 is SQIVND in the germline V gene (reference sequence). The CDR3 is CASSIEGHISNQPQHF. DNA for the CDR3: TGTGCCAGTAGTATAGAGGGACACATTAGCAATCAGCCCCAGCATTTT.

The rearrangement joins TRBV30 to TRBJ1-4, with unresolved D. This CDR3 spans 14 amino acids. Trimming took 3 bases from V and 8 from J, leaving 16 bases between them. Germline-derived CDR1 and CDR2 are GTSNPN and SVGIG (reference sequence). In DNA form, the CDR3 reads TGTGCCTGGAGACCCCCATTTACAGACGAAAAACTGTTTTTT. This sequence encodes CAWRPPFTDEKLFF. Using reference TRBV30 and TRBJ1-4 for the parts outside the CDR3, the full variable domain is SQTIHQWPATLVQPVGSPLSLECTVEGTSNPNLYWYRQAAGRGLQLLFYSVGIGQISSEVPQNLSASRPQDRQFILSSKKLLLSDSGFYLCAWRPPFTDEKLFFGSGTQLSVL.

The chain uses TRBV10-1 and TRBJ1-1; D is undetermined. Trimming pared 3 bases from V and 0 bases from J, leaving 14 bases between. The CDR3 runs 16 residues. CDR1 is WNHNN, CDR2 SYGVQD, per germline (reference sequence). CDR3 DNA: TGCGCCAGCAGTGATGGGGAGGGCTCCATGAACACTGAAGCTTTCTTT. It encodes CASSDGEGSMNTEAFF.

The CDR3 DNA reads TGTGCCACCAGCCTCCTATTCAGGCGCTCCTATAATTCACCCCTCCACTTT. Encoded protein: CATSLLFRRSYNSPLHF. This chain joins TRBV15 and TRBJ1-6; no reliable D call. V was trimmed by 5 bases and J by 0 bases, leaving 14 bases between them. CDR1 and CDR2 (germline): LNHNV, YYDKDF (reference sequence). The CDR3 consists of 17 residues.

The chain uses TRBV10-1 and TRBJ2-2; unclear D gene. V lost 10 bases and J 2 bases, leaving 8 bases between the germline ends. Germline CDR1 and CDR2: WNHNN and SYGVQD (reference sequence). This CDR3 region has 12 residues. In DNA form, the CDR3 reads TGCGCCACCCGAGAAAACACCGGGGAGCTGTTTTTT. This sequence encodes CATRENTGELFF.

The genes are TRBV15 and TRBJ2-1, with 9 bases identical to TRBD2. The CDR3 runs 15 residues. From germline, CDR1 is LNHNV and CDR2 YYDKDF (reference sequence). The ends lost 3 bases at V and 4 bases at J; junction bases unmatched: 4. The CDR3 sequence is CATSSTSGFYNEQFF. DNA of the CDR3: TGTGCCACCAGCAGCACTAGCGGGTTTTACAATGAGCAGTTCTTC.

Here the CDR3 reads CASSEGQKMYEQYF. In DNA, the CDR3 is TGCGCCAGCAGTGAGGGACAGAAAATGTACGAGCAGTACTTC. The chain combines TRBV5-1 with TRBJ2-7; 7 nucleotides match TRBD1. The junction had 9 bases not matched to a gene; V was cut back by 5 bases and J by 4 bases. The germline V gene encodes CDR1 SGHRS and CDR2 YFSETQ. The length of the CDR3 is 14 residues.

The chain uses TRBV24-1 and TRBJ2-3, with a weak D call TRBD2 (5 bases). V was clipped by 5 bases and J by 8 bases, with 16 bases between them. Germline CDR1 and CDR2: KGHDR and SFDVKD. This CDR3 region has 14 residues. This CDR3 is CATSVSGGPGTQYF. DNA of the CDR3: TGTGCCACCAGTGTATCAGGCGGGCCAGGTACGCAGTATTTT.

The rearrangement links TRBV7-2 to TRBJ2-3; D may be TRBD2 (5 bases). Trimming removed 5 bases at V and 5 bases at J, with 11 bases between. There are 13 residues in the CDR3. Germline loops: CDR1 SGHTA, CDR2 FQGNSA. The CDR3 DNA reads as TGTGCCAGCAGCGAAAGCGGTGGAGATACGCAGTATTTT. It translates to CASSESGGDTQYF.

This sequence joins TRBV18 and TRBJ2-2; weak D call: TRBD2 (6 bases). The CDR3 has 15 residues. CDR1 is KGHSH and CDR2 is LQKENI in the germline V gene. V lost 0 bases, J lost 7 bases, and 12 bases lay in between. In DNA form, the CDR3 reads TGTGCCAGCTCACCACCGGGACTGATTTTCGGGGAGCTGTTTTTT. Encoded protein: CASSPPGLIFGELFF.

This chain joins TRBV6-5 and TRBJ2-5; 9 bases map to TRBD2. Per the germline V gene, CDR1 is MNHEY and CDR2 is SVGAGI. The junction had 4 bases not matched to a gene; V was cut back by 6 bases and J by 5 bases. The CDR3 length is 13 residues. The CDR3 is CASRAGGWETQYF. CDR3 in DNA: TGTGCCAGCAGAGCGGGGGGCTGGGAGACCCAGTACTTC.

J is TRBJ2-2 and V is TRBV19; TRBD2 is a possible D gene (6 bases). The CDR3 extends over 15 amino acids. Germline assignment: CDR1 LNHDA and CDR2 SQIVND (reference sequence). V lost 5 bases and J 3 bases, leaving 13 bases between the germline ends. CDR3 sequence (DNA): TGTGCCAGTAGTGTTACCGGGGGTTACACCGGGGAGCTGTTTTTT. Translating it yields CASSVTGGYTGELFF.

The chain links TRBV15 to TRBJ2-2; 9 nucleotides agree with TRBD2. Germline V gives CDR1 LNHNV, CDR2 YYDKDF (reference sequence). V lost 1 base, J lost 6 bases, and 9 bases stayed unmatched. CDR3 length: 17 residues. The CDR3 DNA reads TGTGCCACCAGCAGAGGGGGAGCTAGCGGGGCGGCCGGGGAGCTGTTTTTT. This translates into CATSRGGASGAAGELFF. Filled out from reference TRBV15 and TRBJ2-2, the complete variable domain reads DAMVIQNPRYQVTQFGKPVTLSCSQTLNHNVMYWYQQKSSQAPKLLFHYYDKDFNNEADTPDNFQSRRPNTSFCFLDIRSPGLGDTAMYLCATSRGGASGAAGELFFGEGSRLTVL.

This sequence joins TRBV3-1 (or the pseudogene TRBV3-2) and TRBJ2-3; D is perhaps TRBD2 (5 bases). The V end lost 2 bases, the J end lost 1 base, and 10 bases lay between the germline ends. Germline V CDR1 and CDR2: LGHDT, YNNKEL (reference sequence). This CDR3 has 15 residues. The CDR3 DNA reads as TGTGCCAGCAGCCAATCCGGGATAGGCACAGATACGCAGTATTTT. Encoded protein: CASSQSGIGTDTQYF.